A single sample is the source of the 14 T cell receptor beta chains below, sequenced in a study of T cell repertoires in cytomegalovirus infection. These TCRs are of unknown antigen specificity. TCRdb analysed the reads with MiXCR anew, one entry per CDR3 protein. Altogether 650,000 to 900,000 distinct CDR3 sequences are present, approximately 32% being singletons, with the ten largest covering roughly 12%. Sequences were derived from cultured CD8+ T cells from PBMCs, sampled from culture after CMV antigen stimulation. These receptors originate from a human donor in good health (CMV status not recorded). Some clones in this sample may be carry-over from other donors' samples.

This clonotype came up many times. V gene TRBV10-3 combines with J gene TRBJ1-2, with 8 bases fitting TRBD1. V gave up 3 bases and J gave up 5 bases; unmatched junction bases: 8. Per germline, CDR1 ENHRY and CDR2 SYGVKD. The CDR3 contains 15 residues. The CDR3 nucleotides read TGTGCCATCAGTGATTCCCCGGGACAGGAATATGGCTACACCTTC. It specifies CAISDSPGQEYGYTF.

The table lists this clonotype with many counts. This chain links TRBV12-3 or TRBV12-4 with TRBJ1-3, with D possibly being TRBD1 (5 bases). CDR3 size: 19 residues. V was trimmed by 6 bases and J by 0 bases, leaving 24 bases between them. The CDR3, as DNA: TGTGCCAGCAGCCCGGGACCGTCCCTGTTGCATCTCTCTGGAAACACCATATATTTT. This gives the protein CASSPGPSLLHLSGNTIYF.

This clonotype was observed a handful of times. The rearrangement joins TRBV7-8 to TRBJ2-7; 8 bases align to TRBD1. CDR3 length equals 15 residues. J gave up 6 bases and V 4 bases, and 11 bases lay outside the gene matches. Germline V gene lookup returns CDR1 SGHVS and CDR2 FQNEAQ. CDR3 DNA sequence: TGTGCCAGCAGCTACCGTCCGACAGGGGACGGCGAGCAGTACGTC. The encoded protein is CASSYRPTGDGEQYV.

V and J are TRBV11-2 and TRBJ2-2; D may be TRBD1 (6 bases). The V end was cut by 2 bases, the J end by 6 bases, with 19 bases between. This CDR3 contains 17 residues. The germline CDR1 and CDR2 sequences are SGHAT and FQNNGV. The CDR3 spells CASSLKWGTGWAGELFF. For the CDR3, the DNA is TGTGCCAGCAGCTTAAAATGGGGCACAGGGTGGGCCGGGGAGCTGTTTTTT. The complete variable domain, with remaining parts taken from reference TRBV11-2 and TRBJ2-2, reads EAGVAQSPRYKIIEKRQSVAFWCNPISGHATLYWYQQILGQGPKLLIQFQNNGVVDDSQLPKDRFSAERLKGVDSTLKIQPAKLEDSAVYLCASSLKWGTGWAGELFFGEGSRLTVL.

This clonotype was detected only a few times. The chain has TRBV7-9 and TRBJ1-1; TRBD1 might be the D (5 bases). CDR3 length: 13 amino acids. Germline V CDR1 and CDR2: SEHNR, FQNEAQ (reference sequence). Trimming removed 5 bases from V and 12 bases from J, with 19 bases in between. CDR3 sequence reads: CASSPKVWGLSFF. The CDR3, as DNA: TGTGCCAGCAGCCCGAAGGTCTGGGGACTTTCTTTCTTT.

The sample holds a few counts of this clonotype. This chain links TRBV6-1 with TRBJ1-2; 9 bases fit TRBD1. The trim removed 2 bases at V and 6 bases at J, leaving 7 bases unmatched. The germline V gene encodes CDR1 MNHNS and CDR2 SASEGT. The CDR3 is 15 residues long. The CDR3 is CASSEFRWTGDGYTF. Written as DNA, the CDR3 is TGTGCCAGCAGTGAATTTCGCTGGACAGGGGATGGCTACACCTTC.

Written as DNA, the CDR3 is TGTGCCAGCAGCCCCCCTACAGGGGTGCGGGCTGAAGCTTTCTTT. It specifies CASSPPTGVRAEAFF. The V and J genes are TRBV7-9 and TRBJ1-1; 7 nucleotides align to TRBD1. The CDR3 extends over 15 amino acids. Germline V gene lookup returns CDR1 SEHNR and CDR2 FQNEAQ (reference sequence). V lost 5 bases to trimming and J lost 6 bases; unmatched junction nucleotides: 12.

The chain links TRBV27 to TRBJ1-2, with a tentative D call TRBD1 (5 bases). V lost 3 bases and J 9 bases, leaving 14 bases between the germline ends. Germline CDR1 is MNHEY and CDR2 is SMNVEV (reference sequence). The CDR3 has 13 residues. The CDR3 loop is CASSLGTGGSYTF. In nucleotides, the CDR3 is TGTGCCAGCAGTTTGGGGACCGGGGGAAGCTACACCTTC.

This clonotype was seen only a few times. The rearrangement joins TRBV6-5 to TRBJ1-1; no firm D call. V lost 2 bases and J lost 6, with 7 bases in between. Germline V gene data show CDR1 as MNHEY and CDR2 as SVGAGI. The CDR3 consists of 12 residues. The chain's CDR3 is CASSYRGAEAFF. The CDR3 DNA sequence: TGTGCCAGCAGTTACCGTGGGGCTGAAGCTTTCTTT.

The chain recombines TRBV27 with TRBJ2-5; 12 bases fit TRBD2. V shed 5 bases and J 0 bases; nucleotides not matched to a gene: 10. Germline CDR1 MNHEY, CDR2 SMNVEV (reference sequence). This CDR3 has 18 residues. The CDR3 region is CASSLSLAGGLYQETQYF. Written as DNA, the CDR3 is TGTGCCAGCAGTCTCTCACTAGCGGGGGGCCTGTACCAAGAGACCCAGTACTTC.

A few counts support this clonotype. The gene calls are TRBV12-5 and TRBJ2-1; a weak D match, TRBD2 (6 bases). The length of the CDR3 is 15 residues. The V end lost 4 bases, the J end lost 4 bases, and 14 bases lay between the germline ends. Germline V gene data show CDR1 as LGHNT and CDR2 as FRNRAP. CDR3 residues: CASGWDLAPYNEQFF. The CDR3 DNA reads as TGTGCTAGTGGTTGGGACCTAGCGCCGTACAATGAGCAGTTCTTC. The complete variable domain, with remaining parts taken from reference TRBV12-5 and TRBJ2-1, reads DARVTQTPRHKVTEMGQEVTMRCQPILGHNTVFWYRQTMMQGLELLAYFRNRAPLDDSGMPKDRFSAEMPDATLATLKIQPSEPRDSAVYFCASGWDLAPYNEQFFGPGTRLTVL.

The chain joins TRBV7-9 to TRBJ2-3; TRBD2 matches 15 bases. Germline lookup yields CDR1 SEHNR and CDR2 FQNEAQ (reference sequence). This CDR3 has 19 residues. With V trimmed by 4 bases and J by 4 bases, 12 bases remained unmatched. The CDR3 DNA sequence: TGTGCCAGCAGCTCTGGACTAGCGGGGGGGCCTGGTGATGCAGATACGCAGTATTTT. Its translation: CASSSGLAGGPGDADTQYF.

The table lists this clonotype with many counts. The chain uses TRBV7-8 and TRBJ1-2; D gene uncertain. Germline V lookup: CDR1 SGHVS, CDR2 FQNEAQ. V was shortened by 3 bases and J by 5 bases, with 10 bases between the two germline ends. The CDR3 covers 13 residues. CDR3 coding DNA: TGTGCCAGCAGCTTTAAGGGAGGATATGGCTACACCTTC. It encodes CASSFKGGYGYTF.

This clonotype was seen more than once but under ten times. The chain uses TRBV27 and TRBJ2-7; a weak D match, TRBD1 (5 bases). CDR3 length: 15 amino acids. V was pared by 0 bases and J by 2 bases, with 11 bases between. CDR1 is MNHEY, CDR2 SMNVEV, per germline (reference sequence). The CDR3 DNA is TGTGCCAGCAGTTTATCGGGGCTGGGTGCCTACGAGCAGTACTTC. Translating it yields CASSLSGLGAYEQYF.